This T cell receptor beta chain comes out of a study of immune characterization of retroperitoneal liposarcoma (dated by TCRdb to between 2018 and 2021). The library was built by means of PCR. Reads for this sample came from a NextSeq 500. TCRdb passed the public sequencing reads through fastp at Q25 and MiXCR, retaining productive beta sequences. CDR3 protein duplicates are merged, each entry listing the most common genes and DNA. The sample records 2,000 to 3,000 distinct CDR3 sequences, 40% to 55% of which are singletons. 38% of the sample goes to the ten largest clones. In the case of this clonotype: Its cognate antigen has yet to be identified. This sequence may be a read error, since a much larger clone differs from it by one base.

In the germline V gene, CDR1 corresponds to MNHNS and CDR2 to SASEGT. The CDR3 runs 13 residues from the cysteine to the phenylalanine. Only the CDR3 portion is preserved as DNA: 39 bases, with reading frame beginning at the first base. The TCR comes from a male donor with retroperitoneal liposarcoma. In this chain, TRBV6-1 is recombined with TRBJ2-1; a tentative D match to TRBD2 spans 6 bases. Sequenced: tumor tissue. The CDR3: CASSLREWDEQLF. Here is the DNA: TGTGCCAGCAGTTTACGGGAGTGGGATGAGCAGTTATTC.